The clone carrying this T cell receptor beta chain was counted a single time. The CDR3 totals 16 residues. Trimming removed 0 bases at V and 3 bases at J, with 9 bases between. Clones were sequenced by immunoSEQ multiplex PCR, and TCRdb holds only the in-frame ones, with some missing. This table holds 2,500 to 3,000 clones, about 77% found once. These data belong to a study of tumour-infiltrating T cells in Burkitt lymphoma. Across the study: Survival, overall and progression-free, tracked with productive clonality.

Material for sequencing was tumor tissue. This TCR derives from a human donor with diffuse large B-cell lymphoma. The chain is built from TRBV23-1 and TRBJ1-6; no clear D. TRBV23-1 is flagged as an ORF with uncertain function. CDR3 nucleotides: TGCGCCAGCAGTCAATCAGGATCCCACTATAATTCACCCCTCCACTTT. Its translation is CASSQSGSHYNSPLHF.